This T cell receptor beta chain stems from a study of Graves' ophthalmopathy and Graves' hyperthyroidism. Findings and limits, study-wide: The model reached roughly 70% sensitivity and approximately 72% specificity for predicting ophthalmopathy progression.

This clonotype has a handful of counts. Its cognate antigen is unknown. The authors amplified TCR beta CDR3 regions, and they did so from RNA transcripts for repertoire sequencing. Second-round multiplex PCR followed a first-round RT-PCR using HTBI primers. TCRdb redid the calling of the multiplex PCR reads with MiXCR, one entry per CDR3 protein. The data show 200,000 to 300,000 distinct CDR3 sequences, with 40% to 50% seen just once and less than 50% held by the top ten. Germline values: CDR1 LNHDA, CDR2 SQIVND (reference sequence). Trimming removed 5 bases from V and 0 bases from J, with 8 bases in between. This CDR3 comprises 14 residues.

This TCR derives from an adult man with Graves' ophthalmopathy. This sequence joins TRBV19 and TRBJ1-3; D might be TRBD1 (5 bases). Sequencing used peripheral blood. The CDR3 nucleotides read TGTGCCAGTAGTTCGACAGTCTCTGGAAACACCATATATTTT. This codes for CASSSTVSGNTIYF.